This TCR beta chain was sequenced for a study of response to subunit inactivated influenza vaccine. Findings and limits, study-wide: A suggestion made by the authors is that each seasonal influenza vaccination recruits few new T cells.

With regard to this clonotype: Antigen specificity is unknown.

MiXCR was run by TCRdb on the RT-PCR reads, yielding one entry per CDR3 protein. The table shows 800,000 or so distinct CDR3 sequences, with over 20% occurring only once. This CDR3 is 12 amino acids long. Trimming shortened V by 8 bases and J by 4 bases, and 12 bases separated the two germline ends. Germline V gene sequence: CDR1 MRHNA, CDR2 SNTAGT. The genes are TRBV6-4 and TRBJ2-7, with D maybe TRBD1 (5 bases). The sequencing here drew on PBMCs from blood, taken about 5 days after vaccination. This TCR was sampled from a man aged 45-65 years who received an inactivated influenza vaccine. CDR3 nucleotide sequence: TGTGCCAGCGAGACAGCATATTACGAGCAGTACTTC. Amino acids: CASETAYYEQYF.